This T cell receptor beta chain was identified in a study of T cell responses to AZD1222 COVID-19 vaccine. Generated by immunoSEQ multiplex PCR, the TCRdb table keeps only in-frame clones and is missing some. The repertoire holds about 31,000 clones, with roughly 88% as singletons. The CDR3 runs 14 residues. Trimming removed 3 bases from V and 4 bases from J, with 10 bases in between. Per germline, CDR1 MDHEN and CDR2 SYDVKM. This sequence joins TRBV28 and TRBJ1-5; D remains ambiguous. The receptor comes from an adult who received the AZD1222 COVID-19 vaccine. The source was peripheral blood, collected 28 days after the second AZD1222 dose. CDR3 nucleotide sequence: TGTGCCAGCAGTTTGTCTGCACTAAATCAGCCCCAGCATTTT. Residues: CASSLSALNQPQHF.